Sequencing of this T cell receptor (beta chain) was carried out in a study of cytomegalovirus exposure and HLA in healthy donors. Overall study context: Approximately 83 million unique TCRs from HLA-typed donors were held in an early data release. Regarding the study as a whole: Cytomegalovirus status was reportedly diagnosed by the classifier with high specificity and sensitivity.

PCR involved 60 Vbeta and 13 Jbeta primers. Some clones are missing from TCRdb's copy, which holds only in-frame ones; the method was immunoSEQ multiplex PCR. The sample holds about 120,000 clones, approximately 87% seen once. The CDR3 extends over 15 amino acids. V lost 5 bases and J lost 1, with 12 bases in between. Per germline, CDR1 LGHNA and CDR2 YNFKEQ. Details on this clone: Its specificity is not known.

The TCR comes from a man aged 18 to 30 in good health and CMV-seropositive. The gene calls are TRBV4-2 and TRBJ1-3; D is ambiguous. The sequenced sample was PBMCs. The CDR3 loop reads CASSTPGRSGNTIYF. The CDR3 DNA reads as TGTGCCAGCAGCACCCCGGGGAGGTCTGGAAACACCATATATTTT.